This T cell receptor (beta chain) was found in a study of T cell responses to AZD1222 COVID-19 vaccine (dated by TCRdb to the early 2020s). Looking at the study overall: AZD1222 recipients with second doses at about 4 weeks or about 12 weeks were pooled, because spike-specific TCR depth and breadth did not differ between schedules. A total of 233 trial participants underwent TCR sequencing, of whom about 200 had received two doses of AZD1222 and about 26 had received two doses of the MenACWY control vaccine. Trial participants were enrolled by age into subgroups of 18-55, 56-69 and 70-plus years, and about 150, 27 and 61 TCR-sequenced participants, respectively, were included in these subgroups. Broader findings and caveats from the paper: A significant rise in spike-specific TCR breadth and depth was observed after two AZD1222 doses relative to day 0 and relative to MenACWY recipients. The whole spike protein was spanned by vaccine-associated CD4 TCRs, and dominant responses were seen in regions 160-218 and 743-854. In the small 56-69-year group, the increase in depth fell short of significance, most likely because of low power. No day 14 peak-response samples were available, so repertoires were characterized only after the peak T cell response. Only 5 to 7 AZD1222 recipients were SARS-CoV-2 seropositive at baseline, limiting conclusions about previously exposed vaccinees. Reportedly, close to half of the unique spike-specific TCRs recognized epitopes lying outside the regions that are mutated in the B.1.351 and B.1.1.7 variants. Most participants were white British and females outnumbered males, and the authors suggested that clonal diversity may have been underestimated.

The CDR3 regions of human TCRbeta chains were analyzed by immunosequencing. For the original study's pipeline: TCRs in the repertoires were compared against a reference library of SARS-CoV-2-specific TCRs that had been generated with the MIRA antigen-specificity platform. Breadth was defined as the fraction of unique TCRs that were SARS-CoV-2-associated. Depth was defined as the fraction of total T cells that were SARS-CoV-2-associated. Each spike-specific TCR was assigned to its reactive spike region and to a CD4 or CD8 class using the MIRA data. Log10-transformed breadth and depth values were compared by one-way ANOVA with Sidak's multiple comparisons tests. The source is immuneACCESS, and TCRdb retained only in-frame sequences with V and J called. Part of the clones is not carried over; for the studies checked, unresolved V genes explain less than half of this, and the remainder is unexplained. From that table come the V and J calls and clone size; the DNA was used to work out D and trimming. For this sample the table gives 100,000 to 150,000 clones, of which 80% to 90% were detected only once. Clones ranked in the top ten supply roughly 1.5% of the sample.

With respect to this clone: There is no known antigen for this receptor. Qualities for individual bases were not recorded, and no much larger clone is one base off.

The germline V gene encodes CDR1 SGHDT and CDR2 YYEEEE. From the cysteine through the phenylalanine, the CDR3 covers 15 amino acids. Only the CDR3 region is kept as DNA, spanning 45 bases read in frame from base 1. Germline trimming amounts to 5 bases on V and 9 bases on J, with 12 as the count of junction bases outside the gene matches. Taken with the paper, the label for time point translates to: baseline before first vaccination. Vaccinee samples came from UK trials COV001 and COV002, including a single-blind randomized controlled phase 2/3 trial of AZD1222 (ChAdOx1 nCoV-19) in healthy adults. For TCRbeta chain sequencing, PBMC samples from trial participants were taken at day 0 and at day 28 after the second dose.

Here the chain combines TRBV5-6 and TRBJ2-1, with 9 bases in between that match TRBD2. The starting material was peripheral blood, obtained on day 0 of AZD1222 vaccination. This TCR derives from an adult in good health. The CDR3 corresponds to CASSFSGSPGSEQFF. The nucleotides read TGTGCCAGCAGTTTTAGCGGGAGTCCCGGGAGTGAGCAGTTCTTC. The full variable domain, completed from the reference TRBV5-6 and TRBJ2-1 proteins outside the CDR3, reads DAGVTQSPTHLIKTRGQQVTLRCSPKSGHDTVSWYQQALGQGPQFIFQYYEEEERQRGNFPDRFSGHQFPNYSSELNVNALLLGDSALYLCASSFSGSPGSEQFFGPGTRLTVL.